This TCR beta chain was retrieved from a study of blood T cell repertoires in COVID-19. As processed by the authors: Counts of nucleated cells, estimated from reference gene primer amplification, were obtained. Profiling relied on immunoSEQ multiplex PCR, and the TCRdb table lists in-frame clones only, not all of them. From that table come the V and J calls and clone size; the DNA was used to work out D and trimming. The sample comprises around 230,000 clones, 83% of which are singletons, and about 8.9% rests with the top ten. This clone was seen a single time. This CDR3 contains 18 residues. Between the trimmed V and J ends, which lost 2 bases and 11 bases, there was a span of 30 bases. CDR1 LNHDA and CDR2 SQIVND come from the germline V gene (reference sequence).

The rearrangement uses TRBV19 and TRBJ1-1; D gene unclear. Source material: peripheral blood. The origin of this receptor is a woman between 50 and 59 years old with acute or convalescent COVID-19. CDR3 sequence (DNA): TGTGCCAGTAGTATAAGGCCCGGGGTTCGAGGCGGGCCTCTATGGGCTTTCTTT. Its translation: CASSIRPGVRGGPLWAFF.